This paragraph reports one T cell receptor (beta chain). This clone has only one observation. No antigen is known for it. It has no much larger one-base neighbor in the sample; base qualities were not kept. This sample is part of a study of blood T cell repertoires in COVID-19 (dated by TCRdb to the early 2020s). Broadly, across the study: The collaborator samples originated in the United States, Italy and Spain and spanned the acute and convalescent phases of COVID-19. The sample metadata nearly always contained a de-identified subject ID, COVID-19 status, age in years and sex. The dataset comprised deeply sampled blood TCRbeta repertoires from subjects exposed to, actively infected with, or recovered from COVID-19. The repertoires were made available in a free public database intended to serve as a resource for research on the immune response to SARS-CoV-2. The material from the prospective study consisted of cDNA or gDNA derived from T cells, B-cell-depleted T cells, or PBMCs. Where available, HLA class I and class II types were taken from metadata supplied by the sample provider and were not determined by assay-based typing. The samples were drawn from the first 160 participants of the ongoing ImmuneRACE study and from over a thousand subjects provided by 6 global collaborators. On the study overall, not on this receptor specifically: Clinical and demographic metadata were provided uncurated, with the amount varying by source and participant.

The CDR3, cysteine through phenylalanine, is 15 amino acids long. Only CDR3 DNA is held: 45 bases, read in frame from base 1. V drops 0 bases and J drops 7 bases, leaving 10 bases in between. From the germline V gene (reference sequence), CDR1 is LGHDT and CDR2 is YNNKEL. The collaborating institutions used their own protocols to collect whole blood in K2EDTA tubes. For TCRbeta analysis, collaborator samples were shipped as frozen whole blood, as isolated PBMCs, or as DNA extracted from either sample type. The immunoSEQ Assay, a bias-controlled multiplex PCR, was used to amplify TCRbeta CDR3 regions from genomic DNA. In the source study's methods: The number of nucleated cells in each sample was estimated by amplification of reference gene primers within the assay. To quantify the absolute abundance of each unique TCRbeta CDR3 rearrangement, sequence reads were collapsed and filtered. For each sample, productive Simpson clonality was calculated as the square root of Simpson's diversity index over productive rearrangements. TCRdb limited this immuneACCESS table to in-frame rearrangements with V and J called. A share of clones is missing; checked studies link under half to unresolved V genes, and the rest is unexplained. V and J calls plus clone size are reproduced from that table; the DNA served to infer D and trimming. In all, the sample holds about 220,000 clones, and roughly 84% of those were seen once. The ten largest make up 3% to 4% of the sample.

This receptor chain uses TRBV3-1 (or the pseudogene TRBV3-2) and TRBJ1-6; there is no confident call for the D gene. The sample was peripheral blood. This clonotype originated in a woman over 75 with acute or convalescent COVID-19. The DNA sequence is given as TGTGCCAGCAGCCAAGAGGAACAGTGGAATTCACCCCTCCACTTT. The resulting protein is CASSQEEQWNSPLHF.